These 20 T cell receptor beta chains were sequenced from one sample in a study of identical twins. TCRdb re-analysed the 5' RACE reads in MiXCR, keeping a single row per CDR3 protein. This sample has more than 1.5 million distinct CDR3 sequences; roughly 35% occur once, and the top ten carry around 0.25%. The source material was cord blood. These receptors came from a newborn girl in good health.

Only a few counts were recorded for this clonotype. This chain connects TRBV7-9 to TRBJ2-1; possible D gene TRBD2, 6 bases. The V end lost 5 bases, the J end lost 3 bases, and 17 bases lay between the germline ends. Germline-derived CDR1 and CDR2 are SEHNR and FQNEAQ (reference sequence). There are 16 residues in the CDR3. The CDR3 spells CASSHLEGQIYNEQFF. Written as DNA, the CDR3 is TGTGCCAGCAGCCACCTGGAGGGGCAGATCTACAATGAGCAGTTCTTC.

This clonotype was observed a handful of times. The chain has TRBV12-3 or TRBV12-4 and TRBJ2-2, with D perhaps matching TRBD1 (5 bases). The V end was cut by 7 bases, the J end by 5 bases, with 14 bases between. The CDR3 runs to 14 residues. The CDR3 coding sequence is TGTGCCAGCACCCTGACAGCTATTACCGGGGAGCTGTTTTTT. This sequence encodes CASTLTAITGELFF.

The rearrangement uses TRBV20-1 and TRBJ1-2, with TRBD1 identical over 9 bases. This CDR3 contains 13 residues. J gave up 6 bases and V 4 bases, and 6 bases lay outside the gene matches. Germline V gene data show CDR1 as DFQATT and CDR2 as SNEGSKA (reference sequence). The CDR3 nucleotides are TGCAGTGCTAAAACAGGGGGCCGCCATGGCTACACCTTC. It encodes CSAKTGGRHGYTF.

The CDR3 DNA follows: TGTGCCAGCAGCCCTGGGACAAACCCGAACACTGAAGCTTTCTTT. Encoded protein: CASSPGTNPNTEAFF. The chain is built from TRBV12-3 or TRBV12-4 and TRBJ1-1, with D possibly TRBD1 on 6 matching bases. Trimming removed 6 bases from V and 1 base from J, with 15 bases in between. This CDR3 is built from 15 residues.

A remark on this clonotype: One junction end disagrees with the germline gene, perhaps due to a read error. The rearrangement joins TRBV25-1 to TRBJ2-3; 8 bases line up with TRBD1. CDR3 length: 15 amino acids. The germline CDR1 and CDR2 sequences are MGHDK and SYGVNS. This CDR3 is CASSGQGQATGTQYF. As DNA, the CDR3 is TGTGCCAGCAGTGGCCAGGGACAGGCCACAGGTACGCAGTATTTT. Supplemented by reference TRBV25-1 and TRBJ2-3, the full variable domain reads EADIYQTPRYLVIGTGKKITLECSQTMGHDKMYWYQQDPGMELHLIHYSYGVNSTEKGDLSSESTVSRIRTEHFPLTLESARPSHTSQYLCASSGQGQATGTQYFGPGTRLTVL.

This CDR3 is CSVEDPHGQGEGPFYGYTF. The CDR3 DNA sequence: TGCAGCGTTGAAGATCCCCATGGACAGGGGGAAGGACCTTTCTATGGCTACACCTTC. The rearrangement joins TRBV29-1 to TRBJ1-2; 10 nucleotides align to TRBD1. The V segment lost 0 bases and the J segment 4 bases; nucleotides outside the gene matches: 17. The CDR3 loop spans 19 amino acids. CDR1 is SQVTM, CDR2 ANQGSEA, per germline.

The chain links TRBV6-1 to TRBJ2-1, with 12 bases fitting TRBD2. The germline V gene encodes CDR1 MNHNS and CDR2 SASEGT. This CDR3 region has 16 residues. V was pared by 4 bases and J by 9 bases, with 10 bases of the junction left unmatched. CDR3 protein: CASSVYLAGGGIEQFF. CDR3 sequence (DNA): TGTGCCAGCAGTGTTTACCTAGCGGGAGGGGGAATTGAGCAGTTCTTC.

This clonotype was seen just once. The chain recombines TRBV30 with TRBJ1-2; D not certain. With 4 bases removed from V and 4 bases from J, the gap between germline ends came to 19 bases. Germline V gives CDR1 GTSNPN, CDR2 SVGIG (reference sequence). The CDR3 is 15 amino acids. As DNA, the CDR3 is TGTGCCTGGACCGTTGATTGGACCACCGCCTATGGCTACACCTTC. Its translation is CAWTVDWTTAYGYTF.

The gene calls are TRBV28 and TRBJ2-5; D not resolved. This CDR3 contains 16 residues. Germline V lookup: CDR1 MDHEN, CDR2 SYDVKM. The V gene lost 5 bases and the J gene lost 1 base, with 17 bases spanning the gap. The CDR3 nucleotides are TGTGCCAGCAGTCCGCTAATTGAGCCAAGCCAAGAGACCCAGTACTTC. Protein product: CASSPLIEPSQETQYF.

The chain employs TRBV21-1 and TRBJ2-3; the D call in the table, TRBD1, was not verified against the DNA. TRBV21-1 has pseudogene status. This CDR3 is built from 15 residues. The CDR3 region is CASSPPSPIADTQYF. CDR3 bases: TGTGCCAGCAGCCCACCGAGCCCCATCGCAGATACGCAGTATTTT.

This clonotype was detected a few times. V and J are TRBV15 and TRBJ1-1; 7 nucleotides agree with TRBD1. This CDR3 has 13 amino acids. Germline V gene sequence: CDR1 LNHNV, CDR2 YYDKDF (reference sequence). Trimming took 7 bases from V and 3 from J; bases not matched to a gene: 5. The CDR3 DNA reads TGTGCCACCACTCAGGGGGGAGACACTGAAGCTTTCTTT. It translates to CATTQGGDTEAFF.

The V gene is TRBV10-3, the J gene TRBJ2-3; 9 bases are a match to TRBD2. The V gene end was trimmed by 5 bases and the J gene end by 1 base; junction bases not matched to a gene: 7. The CDR3 has 16 amino acids. Germline CDR1 ENHRY, CDR2 SYGVKD. The CDR3 sequence is CAISLKRGDRTDTQYF. The CDR3 DNA reads as TGTGCCATCAGTCTTAAGCGGGGGGACCGCACAGATACGCAGTATTTT.

This sequence joins TRBV7-2 and TRBJ2-3, with D tentatively TRBD1 or TRBD2 (6 bases each). CDR1 SGHTA and CDR2 FQGNSA come from the germline V gene. The CDR3 contains 15 residues. The V gene lost 5 bases and the J gene lost 7 bases, with 19 bases spanning the gap. The CDR3 loop reads CASSNGGGAPYTQYF. In DNA, the CDR3 is TGTGCCAGCAGCAACGGGGGCGGAGCGCCCTATACGCAGTATTTT.

This clonotype was recorded a few times. The rearrangement joins TRBV10-3 to TRBJ2-2, with no clear D. Germline CDR1 and CDR2: ENHRY and SYGVKD. V lost 3 bases to trimming and J lost 4 bases, with 15 bases between them. This CDR3 comprises 16 residues. Here the CDR3 reads CAISERSPDRTGELFF. CDR3 sequence (DNA): TGTGCCATCAGTGAACGATCTCCCGATCGCACCGGGGAGCTGTTTTTT.

This clonotype appeared many times. The chain is built from TRBV2 and TRBJ2-3; D possibly corresponds to TRBD2 (5 bases). This CDR3 contains 15 residues. V was cut by 2 bases and J by 4 bases, with 13 bases left in between. The germline V gene has CDR1 SNHLY and CDR2 FYNNEI. The CDR3 DNA reads TGTGCCAGCAGTGAAAGGGTAGCGAGGTCAGATACGCAGTATTTT. It specifies CASSERVARSDTQYF.

This clonotype was counted ten times or more. The chain combines TRBV12-3 or TRBV12-4 with TRBJ2-7; D is tentatively TRBD1 or TRBD2 (5 bases each). V was trimmed by 1 base and J by 6 bases, leaving 7 bases between them. This CDR3 is built from 12 residues. The CDR3 here is CASSLGGSEQYF. CDR3 DNA sequence: TGTGCCAGCAGTTTAGGGGGGAGCGAGCAGTACTTC.

This sequence joins TRBV5-1 and TRBJ2-5; D is unclear. Germline V gives CDR1 SGHRS, CDR2 YFSETQ. V lost 0 bases and J 11 bases, leaving 14 bases between the germline ends. The CDR3 loop spans 13 amino acids. The CDR3 region has the DNA TGCGCCAGCAGCTTGGTATCAAGCAATGAGCAGTACTTC. Its translation is CASSLVSSNEQYF.

The chain combines TRBV20-1 with TRBJ2-3; D tentatively reads TRBD1 or TRBD2 (6 bases each). With 2 bases removed from V and 2 bases from J, the gap between germline ends came to 8 bases. CDR1 and CDR2 from the germline V gene are DFQATT and SNEGSKA (reference sequence). The CDR3 has 13 amino acids. As DNA, the CDR3 is TGCAGTGCTAGACGGGGGCACACAGATACGCAGTATTTT. Its protein product is CSARRGHTDTQYF.

This clonotype was seen a few times. The V and J genes are TRBV9 and TRBJ2-3; the D gene could be TRBD1 or TRBD2 (5 bases each). CDR1 and CDR2 from the germline V gene are SGDLS and YYNGEE. CDR3 length equals 16 residues. Trimming left V 3 bases short and J 4 bases short, with 18 bases between. The CDR3 nucleotides are TGTGCCAGCAGCGACCCGGGAAGGGGCGACGCAGATACGCAGTATTTT. Translated, it gives CASSDPGRGDADTQYF. Full variable domain (remainder filled in from reference TRBV9 and TRBJ2-3): DSGVTQTPKHLITATGQRVTLRCSPRSGDLSVYWYQQSLDQGLQFLIQYYNGEERAKGNILERFSAQQFPDLHSELNLSSLELGDSALYFCASSDPGRGDADTQYFGPGTRLTVL.

The V and J genes are TRBV5-6 and TRBJ2-5, with D possibly TRBD2 on 5 matching bases. Germline V gene sequence: CDR1 SGHDT, CDR2 YYEEEE. Trimming removed 7 bases at V and 11 bases at J, with 24 bases between. This CDR3 region has 14 residues. The CDR3 coding sequence is TGTGCCAGCGCTACTACTAGTCGAAGCTACGGGCAGTACTTC. Protein product: CASATTSRSYGQYF.